The clone carrying this T cell receptor (beta chain) was recorded many times. The antigen is unknown. Template switching with 5'RACE generated the TCR cDNA and added a universal primer site and UMIs. TCRdb reanalysed the 5' RACE reads using MiXCR and keeps one entry per CDR3 protein. The repertoire holds 100,000 to 150,000 distinct CDR3 sequences, with more than 6.5% as singletons. This entry is derived from a study of T cells after yellow fever vaccination. Study results and limitations: Post-booster reappearance was seen for most primary-vaccination clones (around 96% CD4, around 90% CD8). Clonotypes appearing in both CD4 and CD8 compartments existed, and their share was small.

The TCR comes from a man between 18 and 35 years old who received the YFV17D yellow fever vaccine. Sample: CD4+ T cells sorted from PBMCs, taken 10 days after the first yellow fever vaccination.

The CDR3 protein is CASRLLGNQPQHF. The CDR3 DNA is TGTGCCAGCCGGCTTCTGGGCAATCAGCCCCAGCATTTT. The V call is TRBV7-8, the J call TRBJ1-5; no firm D call. CDR1 is SGHVS and CDR2 is FQNEAQ in the germline V gene. Trimming left V 8 bases short and J 2 bases short, with 10 bases between. The length of the CDR3 is 13 residues.